This T cell receptor beta chain comes out of a study of lymphopenia after photon versus proton radiotherapy. There are 12 residues in the CDR3. Trimming took 4 bases from V and 6 from J; bases not matched to a gene: 4. Germline values: CDR1 GTSNPN, CDR2 SVGIG (reference sequence). Sequencing was performed with immunoSEQ multiplex PCR; in TCRdb, only in-frame clones are kept and a portion is missing. This sample has approximately 7,700 clones, with 80% to 90% found just once. The chain is built from TRBV30 and TRBJ1-1, with 8 bases that match TRBD1. The TCR was taken from a woman in her sixties or seventies with pancreatic cancer. This specimen consisted of peripheral blood, obtained from a patient treated with photon-based radiotherapy. CDR3 loop: CAWIPGGAEAFF. CDR3 DNA sequence: TGTGCCTGGATCCCAGGGGGCGCTGAAGCTTTCTTT.